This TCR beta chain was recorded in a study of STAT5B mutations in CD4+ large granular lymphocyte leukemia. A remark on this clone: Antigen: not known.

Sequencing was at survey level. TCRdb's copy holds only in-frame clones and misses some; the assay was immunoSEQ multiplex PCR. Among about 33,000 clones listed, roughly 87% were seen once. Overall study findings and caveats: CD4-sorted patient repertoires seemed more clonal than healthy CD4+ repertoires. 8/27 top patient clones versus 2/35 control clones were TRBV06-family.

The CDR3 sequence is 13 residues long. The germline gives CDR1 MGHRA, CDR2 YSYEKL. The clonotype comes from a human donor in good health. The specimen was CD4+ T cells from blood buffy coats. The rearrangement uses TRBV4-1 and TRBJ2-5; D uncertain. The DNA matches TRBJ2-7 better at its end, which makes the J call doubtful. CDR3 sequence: CASSQIGSYEQYF. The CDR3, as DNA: TGCGCCAGCAGCCAAATAGGTTCCTACGAGCAGTACTTC.